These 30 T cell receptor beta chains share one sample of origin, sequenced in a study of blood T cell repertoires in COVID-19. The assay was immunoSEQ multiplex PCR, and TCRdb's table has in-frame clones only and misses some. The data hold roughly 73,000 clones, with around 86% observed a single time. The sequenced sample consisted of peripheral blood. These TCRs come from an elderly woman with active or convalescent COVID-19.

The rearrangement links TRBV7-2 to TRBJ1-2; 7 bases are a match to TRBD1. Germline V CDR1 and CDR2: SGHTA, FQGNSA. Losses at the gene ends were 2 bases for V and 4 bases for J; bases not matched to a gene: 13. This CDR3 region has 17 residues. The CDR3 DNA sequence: TGTGCCAGCAGCTTATGGTCAGGGGGTGTGGACCTCTATGGCTACACCTTC. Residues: CASSLWSGGVDLYGYTF.

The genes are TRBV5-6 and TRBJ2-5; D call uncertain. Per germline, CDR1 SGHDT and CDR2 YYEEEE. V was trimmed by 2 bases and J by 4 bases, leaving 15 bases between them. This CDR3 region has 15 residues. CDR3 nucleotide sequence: TGTGCCAGCAGCTTAATTTCGAGTTCAGGAGAGACCCAGTACTTC. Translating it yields CASSLISSSGETQYF.

CDR3 amino acids: CATRLSNQPQHF. The CDR3 DNA is TGTGCCACCCGACTTAGCAATCAGCCCCAGCATTTT. V gene TRBV19 combines with J gene TRBJ1-5; D remains unclear. Germline lookup yields CDR1 LNHDA and CDR2 SQIVND (reference sequence). V dropped 10 bases and J dropped 0 bases, with 7 bases sitting between them. The CDR3 has 12 amino acids.

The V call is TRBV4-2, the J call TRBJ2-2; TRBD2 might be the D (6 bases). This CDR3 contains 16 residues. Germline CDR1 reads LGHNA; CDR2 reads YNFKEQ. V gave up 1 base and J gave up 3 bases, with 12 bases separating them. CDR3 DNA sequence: TGTGCCAGCAGCCAAGCAACGGGCGGGGACACCGGGGAGCTGTTTTTT. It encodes CASSQATGGDTGELFF.

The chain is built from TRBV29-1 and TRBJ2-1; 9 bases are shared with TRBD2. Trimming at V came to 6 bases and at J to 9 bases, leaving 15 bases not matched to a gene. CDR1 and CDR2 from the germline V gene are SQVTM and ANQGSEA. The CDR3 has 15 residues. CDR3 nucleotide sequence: TGCAGCGTCCGGACTAGCGCGGTTACATCGAGTGAGCAGTTCTTC. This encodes CSVRTSAVTSSEQFF.

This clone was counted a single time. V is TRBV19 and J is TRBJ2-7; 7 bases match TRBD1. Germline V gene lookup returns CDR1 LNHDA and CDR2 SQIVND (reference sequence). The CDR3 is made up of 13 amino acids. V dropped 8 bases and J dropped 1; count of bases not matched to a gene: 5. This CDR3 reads CASGQAPSYEQYF. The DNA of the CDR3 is TGTGCCAGTGGACAGGCGCCTTCCTACGAGCAGTACTTC.

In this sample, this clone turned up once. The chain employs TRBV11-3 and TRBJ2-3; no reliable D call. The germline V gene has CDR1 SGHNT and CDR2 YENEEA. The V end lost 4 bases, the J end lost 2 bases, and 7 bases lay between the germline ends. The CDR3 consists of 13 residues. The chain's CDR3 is CASSSIHTDTQYF. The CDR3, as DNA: TGTGCCAGCAGCTCGATACACACAGATACGCAGTATTTT.

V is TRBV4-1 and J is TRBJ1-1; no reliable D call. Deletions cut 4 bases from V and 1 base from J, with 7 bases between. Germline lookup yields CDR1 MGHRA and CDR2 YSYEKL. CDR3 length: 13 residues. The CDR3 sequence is CASSPNQNTEAFF. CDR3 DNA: TGCGCCAGCAGCCCTAACCAGAACACTGAAGCTTTCTTT.

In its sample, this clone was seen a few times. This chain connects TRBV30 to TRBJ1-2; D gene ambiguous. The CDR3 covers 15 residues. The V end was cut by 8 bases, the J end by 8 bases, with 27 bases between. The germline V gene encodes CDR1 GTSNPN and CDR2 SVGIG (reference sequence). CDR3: CAHKGPGLGPSGYTF. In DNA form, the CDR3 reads TGTGCCCACAAAGGGCCGGGGTTGGGTCCCTCGGGCTACACCTTC.

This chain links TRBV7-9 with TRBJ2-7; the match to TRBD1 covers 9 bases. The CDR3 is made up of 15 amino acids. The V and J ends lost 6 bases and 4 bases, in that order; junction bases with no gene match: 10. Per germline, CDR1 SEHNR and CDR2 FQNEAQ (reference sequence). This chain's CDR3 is CASSFTTGGKYEQYF. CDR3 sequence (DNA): TGTGCCAGCAGTTTCACAACAGGGGGCAAGTACGAGCAGTACTTC.

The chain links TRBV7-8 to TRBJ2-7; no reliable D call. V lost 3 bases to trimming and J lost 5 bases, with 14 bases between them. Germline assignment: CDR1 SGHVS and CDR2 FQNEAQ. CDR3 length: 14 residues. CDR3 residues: CASSFSSVLNEQYF. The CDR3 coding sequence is TGTGCCAGCAGCTTTTCGTCAGTCTTAAACGAGCAGTACTTC.

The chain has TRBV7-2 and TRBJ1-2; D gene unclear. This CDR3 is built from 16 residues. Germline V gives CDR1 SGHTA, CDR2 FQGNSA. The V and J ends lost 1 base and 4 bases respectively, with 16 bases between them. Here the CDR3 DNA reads TGTGCCAGCAGCTTAGGGGTGGTGGAGAACCTCTATGGCTACACCTTC. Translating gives CASSLGVVENLYGYTF.

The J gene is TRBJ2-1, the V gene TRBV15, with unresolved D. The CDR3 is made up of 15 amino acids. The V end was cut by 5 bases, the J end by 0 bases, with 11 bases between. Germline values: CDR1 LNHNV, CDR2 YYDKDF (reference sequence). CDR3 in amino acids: CATSERLSSYNEQFF. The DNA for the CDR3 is TGTGCCACCAGCGAGCGCCTCAGCTCCTACAATGAGCAGTTCTTC.

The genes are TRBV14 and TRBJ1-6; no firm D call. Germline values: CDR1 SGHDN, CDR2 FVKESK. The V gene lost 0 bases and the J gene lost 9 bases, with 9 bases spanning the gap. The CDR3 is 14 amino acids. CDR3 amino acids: CASSQDLDGSPLHF. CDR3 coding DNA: TGTGCCAGCAGCCAAGATCTAGATGGTTCACCCCTCCACTTT. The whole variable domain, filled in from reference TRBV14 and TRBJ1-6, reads EAGVTQFPSHSVIEKGQTVTLRCDPISGHDNLYWYRRVMGKEIKFLLHFVKESKQDESGMPNNRFLAERTGGTYSTLKVQPAELEDSGVYFCASSQDLDGSPLHFGNGTRLTVT.

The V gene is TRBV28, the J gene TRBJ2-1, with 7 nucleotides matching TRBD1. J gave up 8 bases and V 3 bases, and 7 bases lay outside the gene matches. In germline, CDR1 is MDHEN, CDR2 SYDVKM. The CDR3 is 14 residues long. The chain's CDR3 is CASSLPLGGHEQFF. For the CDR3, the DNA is TGTGCCAGCAGTTTGCCGCTAGGGGGCCATGAGCAGTTCTTC.

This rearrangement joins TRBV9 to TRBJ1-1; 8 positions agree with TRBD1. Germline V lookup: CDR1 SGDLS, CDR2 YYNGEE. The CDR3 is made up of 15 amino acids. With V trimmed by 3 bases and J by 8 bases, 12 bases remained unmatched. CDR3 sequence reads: CASSAGDRGRSEAFF. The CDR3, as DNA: TGTGCCAGCAGCGCCGGAGACAGGGGACGGTCCGAAGCTTTCTTT.

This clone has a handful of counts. The CDR3 spells CASSPAGGNGYTF. For the CDR3, the DNA is TGTGCCAGCAGCCCGGCGGGGGGTAATGGCTACACCTTC. The rearrangement uses TRBV28 and TRBJ1-2; the D gene is possibly TRBD1 (5 bases). Germline CDR1 is MDHEN and CDR2 is SYDVKM. The V end was cut by 6 bases, the J end by 6 bases, with 14 bases between. The CDR3 is 13 residues long.

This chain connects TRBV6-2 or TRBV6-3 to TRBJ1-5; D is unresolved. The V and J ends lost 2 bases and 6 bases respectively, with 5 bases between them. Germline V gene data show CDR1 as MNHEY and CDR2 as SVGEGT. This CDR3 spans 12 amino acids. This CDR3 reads CASSYPSQPQHF. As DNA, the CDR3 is TGTGCCAGCAGTTACCCATCTCAGCCCCAGCATTTT.

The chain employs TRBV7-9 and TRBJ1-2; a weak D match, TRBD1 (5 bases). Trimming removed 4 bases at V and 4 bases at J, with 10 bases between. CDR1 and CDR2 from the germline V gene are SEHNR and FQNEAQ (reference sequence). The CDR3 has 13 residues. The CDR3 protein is CASSYPGLYGYTF. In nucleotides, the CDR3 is TGTGCCAGCAGCTACCCGGGACTCTATGGCTACACCTTC.

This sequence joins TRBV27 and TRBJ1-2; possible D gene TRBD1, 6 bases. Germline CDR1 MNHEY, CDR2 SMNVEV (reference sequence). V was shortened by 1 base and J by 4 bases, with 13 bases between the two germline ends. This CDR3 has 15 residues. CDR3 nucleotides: TGTGCCAGCAGTTTATACCAAGGGGGTTCCTATGGCTACACCTTC. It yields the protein CASSLYQGGSYGYTF.

The CDR3 DNA follows: TGTGCCAGCTCTAGTCGACAGGGCGGGTCAAGCAATCAGCCCCAGCATTTT. Translating it yields CASSSRQGGSSNQPQHF. The chain has TRBV18 and TRBJ1-5; 7 nucleotides match TRBD1. The CDR3 runs to 17 residues. Trimming at V came to 6 bases and at J to 1 base, leaving 12 bases not matched to a gene. The V gene's germline CDR1 is KGHSH and CDR2 LQKENI. The full variable domain, rest sourced from reference TRBV18 and TRBJ1-5, is NAGVMQNPRHLVRRRGQEARLRCSPMKGHSHVYWYRQLPEEGLKFMVYLQKENIIDESGMPKERFSAEFPKEGPSILRIQQVVRGDSAAYFCASSSRQGGSSNQPQHFGDGTRLSIL.

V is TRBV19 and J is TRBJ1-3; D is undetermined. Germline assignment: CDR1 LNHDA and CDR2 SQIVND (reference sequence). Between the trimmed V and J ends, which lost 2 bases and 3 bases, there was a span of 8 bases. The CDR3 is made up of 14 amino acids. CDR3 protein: CASSILRDGNTIYF. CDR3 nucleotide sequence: TGTGCCAGTAGTATATTACGGGATGGAAACACCATATATTTT.

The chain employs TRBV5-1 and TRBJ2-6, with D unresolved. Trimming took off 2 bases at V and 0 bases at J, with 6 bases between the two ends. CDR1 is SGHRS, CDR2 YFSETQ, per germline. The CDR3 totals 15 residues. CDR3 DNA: TGCGCCAGCAGCTTTAAAATCTCTGGGGCCAACGTCCTGACTTTC. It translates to CASSFKISGANVLTF.

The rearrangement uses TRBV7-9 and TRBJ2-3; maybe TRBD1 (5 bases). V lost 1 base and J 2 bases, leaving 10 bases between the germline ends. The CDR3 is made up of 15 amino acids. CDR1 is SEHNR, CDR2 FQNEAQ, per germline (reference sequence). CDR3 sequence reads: CASSLGPGPTDTQYF. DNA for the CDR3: TGTGCCAGCAGCTTAGGGCCAGGGCCCACAGATACGCAGTATTTT.

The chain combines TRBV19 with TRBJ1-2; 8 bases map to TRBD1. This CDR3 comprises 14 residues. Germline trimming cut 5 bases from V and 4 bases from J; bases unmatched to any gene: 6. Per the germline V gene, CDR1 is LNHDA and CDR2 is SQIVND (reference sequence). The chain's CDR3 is CASSQGARGYGYTF. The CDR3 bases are TGTGCCAGTAGTCAGGGGGCGAGAGGCTATGGCTACACCTTC.

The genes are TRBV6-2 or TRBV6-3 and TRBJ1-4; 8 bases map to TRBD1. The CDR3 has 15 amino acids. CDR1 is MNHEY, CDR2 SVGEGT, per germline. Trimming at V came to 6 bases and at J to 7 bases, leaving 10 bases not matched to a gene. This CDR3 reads CASSDQDREVEKLFF. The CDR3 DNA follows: TGTGCCAGCAGCGACCAGGACAGGGAAGTTGAAAAACTGTTTTTT.

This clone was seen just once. In DNA form, the CDR3 reads TGTGCCAGCAGCCGCACACCTACGAGGCAGCCCCAGCATTTT. Translating gives CASSRTPTRQPQHF. The chain joins TRBV14 to TRBJ1-5, with D uncertain. V lost 4 bases, J lost 7 bases, and 14 bases lay in between. The germline gives CDR1 SGHDN, CDR2 FVKESK. The CDR3 consists of 14 residues.

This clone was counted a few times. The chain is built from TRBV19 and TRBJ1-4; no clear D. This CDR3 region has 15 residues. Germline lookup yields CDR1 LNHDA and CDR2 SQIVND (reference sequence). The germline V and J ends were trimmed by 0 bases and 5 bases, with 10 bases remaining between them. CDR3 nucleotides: TGTGCCAGTAGTATAGAATTTTCCCGGAATGAAAAACTGTTTTTT. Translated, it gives CASSIEFSRNEKLFF.

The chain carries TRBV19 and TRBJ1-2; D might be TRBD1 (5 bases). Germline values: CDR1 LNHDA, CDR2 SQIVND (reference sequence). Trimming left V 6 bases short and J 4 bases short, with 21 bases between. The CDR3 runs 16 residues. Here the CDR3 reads CASSSGVGGFRYGYTF. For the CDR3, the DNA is TGTGCCAGTAGCTCCGGGGTCGGGGGGTTTCGCTATGGCTACACCTTC. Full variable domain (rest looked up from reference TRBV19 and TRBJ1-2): DGGITQSPKYLFRKEGQNVTLSCEQNLNHDAMYWYRQDPGQGLRLIYYSQIVNDFQKGDIAEGYSVSREKKESFPLTVTSAQKNPTAFYLCASSSGVGGFRYGYTFGSGTRLTVV.

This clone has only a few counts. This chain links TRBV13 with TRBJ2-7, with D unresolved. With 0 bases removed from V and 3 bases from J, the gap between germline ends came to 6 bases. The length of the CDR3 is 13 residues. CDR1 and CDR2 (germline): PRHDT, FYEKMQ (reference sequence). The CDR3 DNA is TGTGCCAGCAGCTTAGGGACTTTCTACGAGCAGTACTTC. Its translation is CASSLGTFYEQYF.